These 17 T cell receptor beta chains were all obtained from the same sample, sequenced in a study of T cells in Graves' hyperthyroidism and ophthalmopathy. Researchers took RNA transcripts and amplified the TCR beta CDR3 regions from them. A set of HTBI primers served as the primers for a first-round RT-PCR of the TCR CDR3. TCRdb ran MiXCR on the multiplex PCR reads and lists one entry per CDR3 protein. The top ten hold 16% of the sample, which has 650,000 to 850,000 distinct CDR3 sequences, roughly a sixth seen once. Sequencing was performed on blood. All receptors come from a woman between 45 and 65 years old with Graves' hyperthyroidism that later progressed to Graves' ophthalmopathy.

V is TRBV24-1 and J is TRBJ2-2, with D perhaps matching TRBD2 (5 bases). Trimming took 3 bases from V and 7 from J, leaving 8 bases between them. The CDR3 length is 13 residues. Germline V gene sequence: CDR1 KGHDR, CDR2 SFDVKD. The CDR3 DNA follows: TGTGCCACCAGTGATCGCCGGGACGGGGAGCTGTTTTTT. It yields the protein CATSDRRDGELFF.

The CDR3 region has the DNA TGCAGTGCTAGGGGGACTTCAGATCAGCCCCAGCATTTT. This sequence encodes CSARGTSDQPQHF. The chain joins TRBV20-1 to TRBJ1-5, with a weak D call TRBD1 (5 bases). CDR3 length: 13 residues. Germline CDR1 is DFQATT and CDR2 is SNEGSKA (reference sequence). The V end lost 3 bases, the J end lost 5 bases, and 11 bases lay between the germline ends.

Turning to this clonotype: One end of the junction varies from germline; a read error may be responsible. The CDR3 is CASSRTGTTEAFF. CDR3 coding DNA: TGTGCCAGCAGCCGGACAGGGACCACTGAAGCTTTCTTT. The chain couples TRBV5-1 to TRBJ1-1, with 8 bases matching TRBD1. The germline gives CDR1 SGHRS, CDR2 YFSETQ. This CDR3 comprises 13 residues.

The chain combines TRBV20-1 with TRBJ2-2; 8 bases map to TRBD2. The V segment lost 4 bases and the J segment 2 bases; nucleotides outside the gene matches: 3. CDR1 and CDR2 (germline): DFQATT, SNEGSKA (reference sequence). This CDR3 is 14 amino acids long. The CDR3 region is CSATRGGNTGELFF. DNA of the CDR3: TGCAGTGCTACACGGGGGGGAAACACCGGGGAGCTGTTTTTT.

This chain uses TRBV5-1 with TRBJ1-6; 7 bases fit TRBD1. Germline loops: CDR1 SGHRS, CDR2 YFSETQ. This CDR3 has 18 residues. J lost 1 base, V lost 0 bases, and 7 bases had no gene match. CDR3 nucleotide sequence: TGCGCCAGCAGCTTGGAAGGGGGCGTTGGTTCCTATAATTCACCCCTCCACTTT. It codes for CASSLEGGVGSYNSPLHF.

This clonotype showed up many times. This chain uses TRBV5-1 with TRBJ2-3; possibly TRBD2 for D (6 bases). CDR1 is SGHRS and CDR2 is YFSETQ in the germline V gene. This CDR3 spans 16 amino acids. Trimming cost V 0 bases and J 3 bases, with 14 bases left between them. The CDR3 nucleotides read TGCGCCAGCAGCTTGGCGGAGGGGATTAAGACAGATACGCAGTATTTT. As protein: CASSLAEGIKTDTQYF.

The rearrangement uses TRBV2 and TRBJ2-2; perhaps TRBD1 as D (6 bases). V was pared by 6 bases and J by 5 bases, with 16 bases between. CDR3 length: 15 amino acids. The germline CDR1 and CDR2 sequences are SNHLY and FYNNEI. The CDR3 DNA sequence: TGTGCCAGCAGACATAGGACAGATCTGACCGGGGAGCTGTTTTTT. Encoded protein: CASRHRTDLTGELFF.

The chain uses TRBV7-2 and TRBJ2-3; D is perhaps TRBD1 (5 bases). The CDR3 length is 15 residues. Germline V gene lookup returns CDR1 SGHTA and CDR2 FQGNSA. Trimming cost V 1 base and J 1 base, with 9 bases left between them. The CDR3 sequence: CASSLGLRGTDTQYF. The CDR3 DNA reads as TGTGCCAGCAGCTTAGGCCTCAGGGGCACAGATACGCAGTATTTT.

The table lists this clonotype with a few counts. V and J are TRBV29-1 and TRBJ1-2; D is undetermined. V was shortened by 3 bases and J by 2 bases, with 7 bases between the two germline ends. Per germline, CDR1 SQVTM and CDR2 ANQGSEA. The CDR3 extends over 12 amino acids. The CDR3 nucleotides are TGCAGCGTTGAGGCAGAAAACTATGGCTACACCTTC. This encodes CSVEAENYGYTF.

CDR3 protein: CASSGRTASGNTIYF. The DNA for the CDR3 is TGTGCCAGCAGCGGGAGAACAGCGTCTGGAAACACCATATATTTT. The chain is built from TRBV9 and TRBJ1-3; no definite D call. V lost 3 bases to trimming and J lost 1 base, with 11 bases between them. Germline CDR1 is SGDLS and CDR2 is YYNGEE. The CDR3 is made up of 15 amino acids.

For the CDR3, the DNA is TGTGCCAGCAGCCAAGGCTCCCAGGGGAGTCGTGGCTACACCTTC. Protein product: CASSQGSQGSRGYTF. The gene calls are TRBV3-1 and TRBJ1-2, with D maybe TRBD1 (6 bases). Germline V gives CDR1 LGHDT, CDR2 YNNKEL (reference sequence). This CDR3 contains 15 residues. V was pared by 1 base and J by 7 bases, with 16 bases between. Variable domain in full (rest from reference TRBV3-1 and TRBJ1-2): DTAVSQTPKYLVTQMGNDKSIKCEQNLGHDTMYWYKQDSKKFLKIMFSYNNKELIINETVPNRFSPKSPDKAHLNLHINSLELGDSAVYFCASSQGSQGSRGYTFGSGTRLTVV.

This clonotype is a singleton in its sample. The chain employs TRBV7-9 and TRBJ2-5; possible D gene TRBD1, 7 bases. Trimming stripped 8 bases from V and 7 bases from J, with 11 bases between. Germline V gene data show CDR1 as SEHNR and CDR2 as FQNEAQ (reference sequence). CDR3 length equals 11 residues. The CDR3 bases are TGTGCCAGCGGTCAGGGGGGGACCCAGTACTTC. Amino acids: CASGQGGTQYF.

This clonotype was detected only a few times. The rearrangement links TRBV20-1 to TRBJ1-2; perhaps TRBD1 as D (6 bases). V was pared by 1 base and J by 4 bases, with 22 bases between. Per the germline V gene, CDR1 is DFQATT and CDR2 is SNEGSKA (reference sequence). CDR3 length: 17 amino acids. The CDR3 region has the DNA TGCAGTGCTAGAGTCGAGAAGGGGGGGGAAGAGGTCTATGGCTACACCTTC. It yields the protein CSARVEKGGEEVYGYTF.

This clonotype was seen ten or more times. The genes are TRBV12-3 or TRBV12-4 and TRBJ1-3, with unresolved D. Trimming left V 6 bases short and J 0 bases short, with 9 bases between. The CDR3 extends over 14 amino acids. The CDR3 protein is CASRRLRSGNTIYF. CDR3 nucleotides: TGTGCCAGCAGACGGTTGCGCTCTGGAAACACCATATATTTT.

This clonotype has a handful of counts. V gene TRBV10-3 combines with J gene TRBJ2-1; TRBD2 matches 14 bases. The CDR3 covers 18 residues. The V and J ends lost 6 bases and 0 bases, in that order; junction bases with no gene match: 7. Germline lookup yields CDR1 ENHRY and CDR2 SYGVKD. CDR3 protein: CAISGLAGGTTSYNEQFF. The CDR3, as DNA: TGTGCCATCAGCGGACTAGCGGGGGGCACAACCTCCTACAATGAGCAGTTCTTC.

V and J are TRBV30 and TRBJ2-5; 11 nucleotides align to TRBD1. Losses at the gene ends were 5 bases for V and 5 bases for J; bases not matched to a gene: 7. Germline V gene data show CDR1 as GTSNPN and CDR2 as SVGIG (reference sequence). This CDR3 is 14 amino acids long. The CDR3 here is CAWVGQGVWETQYF. The CDR3 region has the DNA TGTGCCTGGGTGGGACAGGGGGTTTGGGAGACCCAGTACTTC.

This clonotype has only a few counts. The chain is built from TRBV4-1 and TRBJ2-3; either TRBD1 or TRBD2 may fit D (5 bases each). The CDR3 is 19 residues long. Trimming left V 0 bases short and J 5 bases short, with 24 bases between. From germline, CDR1 is MGHRA and CDR2 YSYEKL. DNA for the CDR3: TGCGCCAGCAGCCAAGAGCGCTACGGGGCTAGGGGATTTATAGATACGCAGTATTTT. Translation gives CASSQERYGARGFIDTQYF.